The 21 T cell receptor beta chains below come from one sample, sequenced in a study of immune evolution from preneoplasia to lung adenocarcinoma. The repertoire was sequenced with immunoSEQ multiplex PCR; TCRdb's copy has only in-frame clones and lacks some. The sample shows roughly 4,200 clones, more than 70% of them seen only once. The sample comprised FFPE minimally invasive lung adenocarcinoma tissue. These receptors were obtained from an older person with lung adenocarcinoma.

The chain couples TRBV14 to TRBJ1-1; the D is unclear. CDR3 size: 16 residues. The germline gives CDR1 SGHDN, CDR2 FVKESK. Deletions cut 4 bases from V and 5 bases from J, with 20 bases between. Here the CDR3 DNA reads TGTGCCAGCAGCCGTACCCCCAGGTCGTCTGGTACTGAAGCTTTCTTT. This gives the protein CASSRTPRSSGTEAFF.

This sequence joins TRBV19 and TRBJ1-6, with TRBD1 matching over 7 bases. The junction had 18 bases not matched to a gene; V was cut back by 6 bases and J by 4 bases. CDR3 length equals 19 residues. Germline loops: CDR1 LNHDA, CDR2 SQIVND (reference sequence). CDR3 DNA: TGTGCCAGTAGCCCTACGAAGAACAGGGGCAACCTATATAATTCACCCCTCCACTTT. Its translation is CASSPTKNRGNLYNSPLHF.

The chain recombines TRBV5-4 with TRBJ1-1, with 9 bases lining up with TRBD1. The CDR3 loop spans 17 amino acids. V trimming: 0 bases; J trimming: 7 bases; junction bases outside the gene matches: 13. Looked up from germline, CDR1 is SGHNT and CDR2 is YYREEE (reference sequence). The CDR3 DNA reads as TGTGCCAGCAGCTTGGCCGGGACAGGGAGCAAGCGGGGTGAAGCTTTCTTT. It is translated as CASSLAGTGSKRGEAFF.

The V call is TRBV9, the J call TRBJ2-5; 12 positions agree with TRBD1. Trimming removed 2 bases from V and 4 bases from J; junction bases left unmatched: 12. The CDR3 is 18 amino acids. The germline CDR1 and CDR2 sequences are SGDLS and YYNGEE. CDR3 in amino acids: CASSVGVTGQGAGETQYF. The DNA of the CDR3 is TGTGCCAGCAGCGTGGGGGTGACGGGACAGGGGGCAGGAGAGACCCAGTACTTC. Variable domain in full (rest from reference TRBV9 and TRBJ2-5): DSGVTQTPKHLITATGQRVTLRCSPRSGDLSVYWYQQSLDQGLQFLIQYYNGEERAKGNILERFSAQQFPDLHSELNLSSLELGDSALYFCASSVGVTGQGAGETQYFGPGTRLLVL.

This clone was detected a few times. The chain has TRBV7-8 and TRBJ2-7, with D tentatively TRBD2 (6 bases). Germline values: CDR1 SGHVS, CDR2 FQNEAQ. V lost 1 base, J lost 4 bases, and 14 bases lay in between. The CDR3 totals 15 residues. The CDR3 sequence: CASSLDGGNFYEQYF. The CDR3 region has the DNA TGTGCCAGCAGCTTAGATGGCGGGAACTTTTACGAGCAGTACTTC.

This sequence joins TRBV30 and TRBJ1-5; 7 bases are a match to TRBD1. Unmatched junction bases numbered 17, after V lost 7 bases and J lost 11 bases. Germline-derived CDR1 and CDR2 are GTSNPN and SVGIG (reference sequence). The CDR3 covers 14 residues. The CDR3 DNA reads as TGTGCCTCTGGGGACAGCCCGTTGGGGGGGGCCCAGCATTTT. Encoded protein: CASGDSPLGGAQHF.

The table lists this clone with a count of one. The chain links TRBV27 to TRBJ2-1, with 9 bases matching TRBD2. The CDR3 has 14 residues. In germline, CDR1 is MNHEY, CDR2 SMNVEV (reference sequence). The V and J ends lost 5 bases and 7 bases, in that order; junction bases with no gene match: 6. The CDR3 sequence: CASSRVAGVNEQFF. In DNA, the CDR3 is TGTGCCAGCAGTCGGGTAGCGGGAGTTAATGAGCAGTTCTTC.

J is TRBJ2-4 and V is TRBV4-2, with D unclear. Trimming left V 8 bases short and J 0 bases short, with 14 bases between. This CDR3 is built from 15 residues. The germline V gene has CDR1 LGHNA and CDR2 YNFKEQ. The CDR3 sequence is CASRRMGLAKNIQYF. In nucleotides, the CDR3 is TGTGCCAGCCGCCGGATGGGGTTAGCCAAAAACATTCAGTACTTC.

The chain uses TRBV2 and TRBJ1-1; unclear D gene. V was clipped by 7 bases and J by 0 bases, with 9 bases between them. CDR3 length: 13 amino acids. Germline loops: CDR1 SNHLY, CDR2 FYNNEI. The CDR3 sequence is CASKAMLNTEAFF. The CDR3 DNA follows: TGTGCCAGCAAAGCGATGCTGAACACTGAAGCTTTCTTT.

This clone was observed a few times. The chain links TRBV7-9 to TRBJ2-7; TRBD1 or TRBD2 may be the D gene (6 bases each). The CDR3 spans 16 residues. Germline CDR1 is SEHNR and CDR2 is FQNEAQ (reference sequence). Trimming left V 5 bases short and J 5 bases short, with 22 bases between. The CDR3 nucleotides read TGTGCCAGCAGCCTCCCTACGCGGGAACAGGGAGACGAGCAGTACTTC. Translating gives CASSLPTREQGDEQYF.

The rearrangement links TRBV10-3 to TRBJ1-2; D is unresolved. This CDR3 spans 13 amino acids. The germline V and J ends were trimmed by 4 bases and 7 bases, with 13 bases remaining between them. Germline values: CDR1 ENHRY, CDR2 SYGVKD. The CDR3 spells CAISGTQRAGYTF. The CDR3, as DNA: TGTGCCATCAGTGGAACGCAGAGAGCTGGCTACACCTTC.

This rearrangement joins TRBV10-1 to TRBJ1-1; D is perhaps TRBD1 (5 bases). This CDR3 comprises 15 residues. V was clipped by 6 bases and J by 0 bases, with 14 bases between them. Germline CDR1 and CDR2: WNHNN and SYGVQD (reference sequence). The CDR3 loop is CASRVDRTMNTEAFF. The CDR3 bases are TGCGCCAGCAGGGTTGACAGAACTATGAACACTGAAGCTTTCTTT.

V and J are TRBV28 and TRBJ2-7; D possibly matches TRBD1 or TRBD2 (5 bases each). This CDR3 is 13 amino acids long. Trimming removed 4 bases at V and 2 bases at J, with 9 bases between. Per the germline V gene, CDR1 is MDHEN and CDR2 is SYDVKM. CDR3 protein: CASSWDGTYEQYF. CDR3 nucleotides: TGTGCCAGCAGTTGGGACGGGACCTACGAGCAGTACTTC.

The rearrangement links TRBV4-2 to TRBJ2-7, with D perhaps TRBD2 (6 bases). The germline CDR1 and CDR2 sequences are LGHNA and YNFKEQ. This CDR3 has 19 amino acids. Trimming took 2 bases from V and 0 from J, leaving 23 bases between them. Written as DNA, the CDR3 is TGTGCCAGCAGCCAATCCCCCTTCGACGCTAGCGCCAGCTCCTACGAGCAGTACTTC. This translates into CASSQSPFDASASSYEQYF.

V is TRBV5-6 and J is TRBJ1-3; D gene ambiguous. CDR1 is SGHDT and CDR2 is YYEEEE in the germline V gene. This CDR3 has 16 amino acids. V shed 4 bases and J shed 0 bases, with 14 bases lying between them. CDR3 in DNA: TGTGCCAGCAGCGACCGCGGGGTACTCTCTGGAAACACCATATATTTT. Translating gives CASSDRGVLSGNTIYF.

The chain couples TRBV6-1 to TRBJ2-3; D may be TRBD2 (6 bases). Germline V gene lookup returns CDR1 MNHNS and CDR2 SASEGT. The V end was cut by 2 bases, the J end by 4 bases, with 16 bases between. The CDR3 has 16 residues. The CDR3 DNA reads TGTGCCAGCAGTGAAATTGGCAGCGGGTACCCAGATACGCAGTATTTT. This encodes CASSEIGSGYPDTQYF.

The rearrangement links TRBV4-2 to TRBJ2-1, with TRBD2 identical over 9 bases. This CDR3 is built from 16 residues. Looked up from germline, CDR1 is LGHNA and CDR2 is YNFKEQ. V was clipped by 0 bases and J by 8 bases; unmatched bases: 8. The CDR3 DNA reads TGTGCCAGCAGCCAAGATGAGGCTAGCGGGGCCCATGAGCAGTTCTTC. Translated: CASSQDEASGAHEQFF.

V gene TRBV6-5 combines with J gene TRBJ2-1; 10 bases agree with TRBD2. This CDR3 is 15 amino acids long. V was clipped by 6 bases and J by 4 bases; unmatched bases: 6. CDR1 and CDR2 (germline): MNHEY, SVGAGI. In nucleotides, the CDR3 is TGTGCCAGCAGCATACTAGCGGGGTCTTACAATGAGCAGTTCTTC. Protein: CASSILAGSYNEQFF.

This clone was recorded a few times. The chain has TRBV2 and TRBJ2-6; no clear D gene. The CDR3 totals 12 residues. The V gene's germline CDR1 is SNHLY and CDR2 FYNNEI. CDR3 region: CASGTGANVLTF. CDR3 nucleotide sequence: TGTGCGTCGGGTACCGGGGCCAACGTCCTGACTTTC.

The rearrangement joins TRBV7-9 to TRBJ2-7; 10 nucleotides line up with TRBD2. This CDR3 contains 15 residues. From germline, CDR1 is SEHNR and CDR2 FQNEAQ (reference sequence). Trimming took 5 bases from V and 4 from J; bases not matched to a gene: 8. CDR3 sequence: CASSQDTSGAYEQYF. CDR3 coding DNA: TGTGCCAGCAGCCAGGACACTAGCGGGGCTTACGAGCAGTACTTC. Together with reference TRBV7-9 and TRBJ2-7, the CDR3 gives the full variable domain: DTGVSQNPRHKITKRGQNVTFRCDPISEHNRLYWYRQTLGQGPEFLTYFQNEAQLEKSRLLSDRFSAERPKGSFSTLEIQRTEQGDSAMYLCASSQDTSGAYEQYFGPGTRLTVT.

The rearrangement uses TRBV2 and TRBJ2-7; D is unclear. The length of the CDR3 is 12 residues. Germline CDR1 and CDR2: SNHLY and FYNNEI. Deletions cut 8 bases from V and 7 bases from J, with 15 bases between. DNA of the CDR3: TGTGCCAGCTCCACCTTTTGGGGTGAGCAGTACTTC. Translation: CASSTFWGEQYF.